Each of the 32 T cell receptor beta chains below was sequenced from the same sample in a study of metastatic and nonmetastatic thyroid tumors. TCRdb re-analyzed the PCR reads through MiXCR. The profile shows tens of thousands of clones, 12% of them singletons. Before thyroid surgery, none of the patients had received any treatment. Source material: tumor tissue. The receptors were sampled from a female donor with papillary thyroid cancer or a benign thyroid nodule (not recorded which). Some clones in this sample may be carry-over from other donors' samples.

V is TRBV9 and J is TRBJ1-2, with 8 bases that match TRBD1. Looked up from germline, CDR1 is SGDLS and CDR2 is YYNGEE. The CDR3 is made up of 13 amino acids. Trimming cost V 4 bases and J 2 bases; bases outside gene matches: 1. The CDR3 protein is CASSTGGNYGYTF. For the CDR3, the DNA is TGTGCCAGCAGCACAGGGGGGAACTATGGCTACACCTTC. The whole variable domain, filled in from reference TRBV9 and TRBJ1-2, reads DSGVTQTPKHLITATGQRVTLRCSPRSGDLSVYWYQQSLDQGLQFLIQYYNGEERAKGNILERFSAQQFPDLHSELNLSSLELGDSALYFCASSTGGNYGYTFGSGTRLTVV.

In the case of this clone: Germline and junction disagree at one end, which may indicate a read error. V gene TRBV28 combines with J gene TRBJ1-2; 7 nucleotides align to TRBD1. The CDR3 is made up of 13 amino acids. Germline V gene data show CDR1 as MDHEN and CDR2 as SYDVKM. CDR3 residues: CVSILKGAGGYTF. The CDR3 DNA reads TGTGTCAGCATTTTAAAGGGGGCGGGTGGCTACACCTTC.

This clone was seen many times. In DNA, the CDR3 is TGTGCCAGCAGGAACATTGGGACGGCTGGTCAGCCCCAGCATTTT. Its translation is CASRNIGTAGQPQHF. The V call is TRBV28, the J call TRBJ1-5, with D perhaps TRBD1 (5 bases). The CDR3 consists of 15 residues. CDR1 and CDR2 (germline): MDHEN, SYDVKM. The V end lost 6 bases, the J end lost 6 bases, and 18 bases lay between the germline ends.

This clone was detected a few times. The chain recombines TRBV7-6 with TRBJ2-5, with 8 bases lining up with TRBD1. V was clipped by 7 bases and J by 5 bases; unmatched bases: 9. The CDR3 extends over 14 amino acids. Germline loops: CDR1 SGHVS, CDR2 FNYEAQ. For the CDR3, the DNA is TGTGCCAGCACCAACAGGGGGGAAAGGGAGACCCAGTACTTC. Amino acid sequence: CASTNRGERETQYF. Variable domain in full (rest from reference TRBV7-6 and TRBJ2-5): GAGVSQSPRYKVTKRGQDVALRCDPISGHVSLYWYRQALGQGPEFLTYFNYEAQQDKSGLPNDRFSAERPEGSISTLTIQRTEQRDSAMYRCASTNRGERETQYFGPGTRLLVL.

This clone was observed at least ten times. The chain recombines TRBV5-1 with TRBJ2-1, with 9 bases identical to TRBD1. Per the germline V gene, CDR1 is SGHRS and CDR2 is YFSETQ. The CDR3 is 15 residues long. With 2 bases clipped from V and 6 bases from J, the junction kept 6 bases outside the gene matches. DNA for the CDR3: TGCGCCAGCAGCTTCGGGACAGGGCCAATCAATGAGCAGTTCTTC. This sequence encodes CASSFGTGPINEQFF. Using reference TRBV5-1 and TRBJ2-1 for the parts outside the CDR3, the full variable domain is KAGVTQTPRYLIKTRGQQVTLSCSPISGHRSVSWYQQTPGQGLQFLFEYFSETQRNKGNFPGRFSGRQFSNSRSEMNVSTLELGDSALYLCASSFGTGPINEQFFGPGTRLTVL.

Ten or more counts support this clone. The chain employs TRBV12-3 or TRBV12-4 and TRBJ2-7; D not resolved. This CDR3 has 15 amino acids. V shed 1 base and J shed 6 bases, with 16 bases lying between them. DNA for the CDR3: TGTGCCAGCAGTTTAGGTTGGATCCCCGTACGCGAGCAGTACTTC. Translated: CASSLGWIPVREQYF.

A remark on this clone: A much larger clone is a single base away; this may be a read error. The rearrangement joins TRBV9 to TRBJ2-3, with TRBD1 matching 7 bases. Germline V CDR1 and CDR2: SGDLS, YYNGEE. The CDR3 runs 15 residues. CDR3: CASSVRDSFTDTHYF. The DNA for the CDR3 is TGTGCCAGCAGCGTCCGGGACAGTTTCACAGATACGCATTATTTT.

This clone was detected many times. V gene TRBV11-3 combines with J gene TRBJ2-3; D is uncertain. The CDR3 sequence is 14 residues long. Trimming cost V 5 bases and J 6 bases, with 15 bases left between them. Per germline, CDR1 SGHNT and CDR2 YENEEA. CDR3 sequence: CASSTDPFGDTQYF. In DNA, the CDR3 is TGTGCCAGCAGCACCGACCCCTTCGGTGATACGCAGTATTTT. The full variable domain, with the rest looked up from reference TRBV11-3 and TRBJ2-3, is EAGVVQSPRYKIIEKKQPVAFWCNPISGHNTLYWYLQNLGQGPELLIRYENEEAVDDSQLPKDRFSAERLKGVDSTLKIQPAELGDSAVYLCASSTDPFGDTQYFGPGTRLTVL.

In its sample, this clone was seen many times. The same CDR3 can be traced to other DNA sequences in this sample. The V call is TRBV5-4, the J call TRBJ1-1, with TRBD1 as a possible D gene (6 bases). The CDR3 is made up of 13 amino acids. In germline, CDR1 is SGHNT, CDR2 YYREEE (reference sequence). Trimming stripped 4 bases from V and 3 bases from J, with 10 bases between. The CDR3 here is CASSAQGYTEAFF. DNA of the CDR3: TGTGCCAGCAGCGCACAGGGCTACACTGAAGCTTTCTTT.

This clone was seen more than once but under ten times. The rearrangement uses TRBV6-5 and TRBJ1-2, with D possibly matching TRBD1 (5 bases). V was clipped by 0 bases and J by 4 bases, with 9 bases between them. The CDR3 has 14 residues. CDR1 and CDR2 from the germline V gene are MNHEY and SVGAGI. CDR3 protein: CASSYSRQLYGYTF. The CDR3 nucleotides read TGTGCCAGCAGTTACTCGAGACAGCTCTATGGCTACACCTTC.

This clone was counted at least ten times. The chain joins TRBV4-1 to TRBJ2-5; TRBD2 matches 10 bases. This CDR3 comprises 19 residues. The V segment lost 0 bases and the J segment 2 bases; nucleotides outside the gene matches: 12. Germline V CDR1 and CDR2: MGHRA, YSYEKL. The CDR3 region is CASSQDQGTSGAIQETQYF. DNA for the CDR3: TGCGCCAGCAGCCAAGATCAGGGCACTAGCGGGGCCATACAAGAGACCCAGTACTTC.

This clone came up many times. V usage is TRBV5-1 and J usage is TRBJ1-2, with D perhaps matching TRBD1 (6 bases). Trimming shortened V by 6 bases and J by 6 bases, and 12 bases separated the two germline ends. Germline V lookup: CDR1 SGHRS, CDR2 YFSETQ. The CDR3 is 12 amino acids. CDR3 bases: TGCGCCAGCAATTTACAGGGAGATGGCTACACCTTC. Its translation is CASNLQGDGYTF.

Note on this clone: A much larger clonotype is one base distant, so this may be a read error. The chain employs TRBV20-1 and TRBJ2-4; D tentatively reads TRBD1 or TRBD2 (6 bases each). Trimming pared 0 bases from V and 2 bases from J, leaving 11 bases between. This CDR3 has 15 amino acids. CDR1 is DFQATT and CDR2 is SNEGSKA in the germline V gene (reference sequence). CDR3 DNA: TGCAGTGCTAGAGATCCGGGGGCGTCCAAAAACATTCAGTACTTC. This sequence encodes CSARDPGASKNIQYF.

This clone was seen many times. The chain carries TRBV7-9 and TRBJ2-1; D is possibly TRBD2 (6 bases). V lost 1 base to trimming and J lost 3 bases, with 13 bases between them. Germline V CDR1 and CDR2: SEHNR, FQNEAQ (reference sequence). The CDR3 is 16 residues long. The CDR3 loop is CASSLGHLASYNEQFF. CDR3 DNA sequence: TGTGCCAGCAGCTTAGGGCATCTAGCGAGCTACAATGAGCAGTTCTTC.

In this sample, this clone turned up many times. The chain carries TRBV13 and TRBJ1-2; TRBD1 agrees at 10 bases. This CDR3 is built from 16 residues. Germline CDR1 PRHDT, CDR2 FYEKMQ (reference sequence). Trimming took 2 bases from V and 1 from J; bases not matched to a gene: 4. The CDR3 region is CASSLSGTGVNYGYTF. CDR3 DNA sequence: TGTGCCAGCAGCTTATCCGGGACAGGGGTTAACTATGGCTACACCTTC. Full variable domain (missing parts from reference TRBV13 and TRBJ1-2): AAGVIQSPRHLIKEKRETATLKCYPIPRHDTVYWYQQGPGQDPQFLISFYEKMQSDKGSIPDRFSAQQFSDYHSELNMSSLELGDSALYFCASSLSGTGVNYGYTFGSGTRLTVV.

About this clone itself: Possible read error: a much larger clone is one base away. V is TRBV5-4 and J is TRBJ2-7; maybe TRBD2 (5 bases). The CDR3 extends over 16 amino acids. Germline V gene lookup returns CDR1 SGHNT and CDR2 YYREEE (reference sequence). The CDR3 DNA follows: TGTGCCAGCAGGTTGGTAGGAGGAGCAATTAGAGGCGAGCAGTACTTC. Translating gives CASRLVGGAIRGEQYF.

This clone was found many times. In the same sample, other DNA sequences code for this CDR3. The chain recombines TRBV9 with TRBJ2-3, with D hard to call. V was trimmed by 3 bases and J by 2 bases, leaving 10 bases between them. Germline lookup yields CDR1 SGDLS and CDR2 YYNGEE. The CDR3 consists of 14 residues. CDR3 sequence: CASSERLFTDTQYF. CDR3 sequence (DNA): TGTGCCAGCAGCGAGCGACTTTTCACAGATACGCAGTATTTT.

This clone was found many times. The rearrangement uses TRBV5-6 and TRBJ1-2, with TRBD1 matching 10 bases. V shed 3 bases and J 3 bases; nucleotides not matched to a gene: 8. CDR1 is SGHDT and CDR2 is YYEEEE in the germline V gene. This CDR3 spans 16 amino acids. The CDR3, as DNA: TGTGCCAGCAGCTCCACCGGGACAGGGGTTTACTATGGCTACACCTTC. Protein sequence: CASSSTGTGVYYGYTF.

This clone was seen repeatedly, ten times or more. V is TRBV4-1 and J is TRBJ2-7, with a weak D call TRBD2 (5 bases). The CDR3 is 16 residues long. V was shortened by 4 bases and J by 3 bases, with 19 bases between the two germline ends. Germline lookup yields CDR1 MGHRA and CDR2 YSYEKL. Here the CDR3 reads CASSRDRTDGIYEQYF. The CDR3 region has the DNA TGCGCCAGCAGCCGAGATCGCACCGACGGGATCTACGAGCAGTACTTC.

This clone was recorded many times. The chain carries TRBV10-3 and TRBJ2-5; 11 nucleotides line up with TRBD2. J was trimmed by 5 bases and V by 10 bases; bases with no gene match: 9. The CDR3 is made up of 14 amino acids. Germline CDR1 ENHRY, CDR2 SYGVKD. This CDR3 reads CATQLAGVGETQYF. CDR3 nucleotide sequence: TGTGCCACGCAACTAGCGGGAGTGGGGGAGACCCAGTACTTC.

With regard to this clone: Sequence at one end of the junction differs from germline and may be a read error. The CDR3 DNA sequence: TGTTCCAGTAGCCCGACAGGGGAGGAGACCCAGTACTTC. This encodes CSSSPTGEETQYF. The genes are TRBV19 and TRBJ2-5; 8 bases line up with TRBD1. Germline V gene data show CDR1 as LNHDA and CDR2 as SQIVND (reference sequence). The CDR3 sequence is 13 residues long.

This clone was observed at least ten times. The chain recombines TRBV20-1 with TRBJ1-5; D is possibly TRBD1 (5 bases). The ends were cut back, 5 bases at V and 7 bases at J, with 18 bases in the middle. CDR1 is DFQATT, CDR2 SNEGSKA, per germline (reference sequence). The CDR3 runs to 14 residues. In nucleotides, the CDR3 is TGCAGTGCTGAGGGTCCCACCGGGGGGCAGCCCCAGCATTTT. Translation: CSAEGPTGGQPQHF.

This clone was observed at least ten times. The CDR3 sequence is CASSINRAGKINTGELFF. CDR3 bases: TGTGCCAGTAGTATTAACCGGGCGGGAAAAATCAACACCGGGGAGCTGTTTTTT. The chain couples TRBV19 to TRBJ2-2, with D possibly being TRBD2 (6 bases). V shed 3 bases and J shed 2 bases, with 19 bases lying between them. This CDR3 region has 18 residues. Germline V lookup: CDR1 LNHDA, CDR2 SQIVND (reference sequence).

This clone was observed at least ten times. This CDR3 is CASSSGGWGPQHF. The CDR3 DNA reads TGTGCCAGCAGCTCGGGCGGGTGGGGGCCCCAGCATTTT. The V and J genes are TRBV11-2 and TRBJ1-5; D not resolved. The CDR3 sequence is 13 residues long. V was shortened by 4 bases and J by 9 bases, with 13 bases between the two germline ends. Germline V gene lookup returns CDR1 SGHAT and CDR2 FQNNGV. The full variable domain, its missing parts supplied by reference TRBV11-2 and TRBJ1-5, is EAGVAQSPRYKIIEKRQSVAFWCNPISGHATLYWYQQILGQGPKLLIQFQNNGVVDDSQLPKDRFSAERLKGVDSTLKIQPAKLEDSAVYLCASSSGGWGPQHFGDGTRLSIL.

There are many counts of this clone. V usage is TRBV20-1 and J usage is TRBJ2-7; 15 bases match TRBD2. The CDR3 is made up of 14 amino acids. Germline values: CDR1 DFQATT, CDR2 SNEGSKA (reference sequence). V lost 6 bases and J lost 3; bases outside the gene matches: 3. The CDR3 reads CSAMGLAGGYEQYF. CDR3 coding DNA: TGCAGTGCAATGGGACTAGCGGGAGGCTACGAGCAGTACTTC.

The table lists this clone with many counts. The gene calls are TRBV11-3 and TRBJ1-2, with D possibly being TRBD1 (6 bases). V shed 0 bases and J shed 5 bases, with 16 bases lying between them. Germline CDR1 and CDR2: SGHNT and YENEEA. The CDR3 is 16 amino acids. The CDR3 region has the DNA TGTGCCAGCAGCTTAGAAGGCAGGGGTGGGTCTTATGGCTACACCTTC. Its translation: CASSLEGRGGSYGYTF.

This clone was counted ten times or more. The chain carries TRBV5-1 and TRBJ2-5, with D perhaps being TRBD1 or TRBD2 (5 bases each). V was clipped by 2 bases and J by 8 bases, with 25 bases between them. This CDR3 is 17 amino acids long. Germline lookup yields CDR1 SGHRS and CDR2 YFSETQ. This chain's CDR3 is CASSLPGPLKPKRTQYF. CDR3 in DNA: TGCGCCAGCAGCTTACCGGGACCCCTGAAACCAAAGAGAACCCAGTACTTC.

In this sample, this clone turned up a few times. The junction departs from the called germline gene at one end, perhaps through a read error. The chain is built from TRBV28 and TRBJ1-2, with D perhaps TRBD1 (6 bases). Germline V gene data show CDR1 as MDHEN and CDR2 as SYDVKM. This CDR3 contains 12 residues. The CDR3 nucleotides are TGTGCCAGCAGCCACACAGGGATGAGCTACAACTTC. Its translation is CASSHTGMSYNF.

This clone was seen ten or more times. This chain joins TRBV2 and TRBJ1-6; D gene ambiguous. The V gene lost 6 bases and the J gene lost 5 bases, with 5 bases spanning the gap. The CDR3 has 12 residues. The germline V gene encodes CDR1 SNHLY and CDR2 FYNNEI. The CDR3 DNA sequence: TGTGCCAGCAGGATAAATAATTCACCCCTCCACTTT. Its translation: CASRINNSPLHF.

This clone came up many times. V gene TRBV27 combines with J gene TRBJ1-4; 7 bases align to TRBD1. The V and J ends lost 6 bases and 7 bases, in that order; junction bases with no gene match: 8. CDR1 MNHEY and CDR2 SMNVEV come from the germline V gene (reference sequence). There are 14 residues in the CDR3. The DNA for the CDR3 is TGTGCCAGCAGGTTAGGGCGGGACAGTGAAAAACTGTTTTTT. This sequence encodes CASRLGRDSEKLFF.

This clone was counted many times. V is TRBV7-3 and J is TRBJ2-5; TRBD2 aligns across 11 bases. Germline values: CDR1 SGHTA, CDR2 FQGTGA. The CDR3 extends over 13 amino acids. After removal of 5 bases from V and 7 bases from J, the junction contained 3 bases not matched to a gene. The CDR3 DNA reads TGTGCCAGCAGCCCAGGGACTAGCGGGACCCAGTACTTC. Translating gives CASSPGTSGTQYF.

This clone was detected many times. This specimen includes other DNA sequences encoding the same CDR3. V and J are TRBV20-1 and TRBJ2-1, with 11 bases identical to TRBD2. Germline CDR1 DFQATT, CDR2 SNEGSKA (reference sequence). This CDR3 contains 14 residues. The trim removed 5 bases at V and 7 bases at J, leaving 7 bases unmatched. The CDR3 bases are TGCAGTGCTGATAGCGGGAGGGACTATAATGAGCAGTTCTTC. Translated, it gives CSADSGRDYNEQFF.